This T cell receptor beta chain was obtained from a study of shared clonotypes between healthy human individuals. Whole-study findings and limits: Around 4.7% was the fraction of naive CD4 clonotypes found shared across a few donors.

In its sample, this clone was seen once. Its antigen is unknown. Method: immunoSEQ multiplex PCR; TCRdb's copy keeps in-frame clones and lacks some. The sample yields around 940,000 clones, about three quarters seen once. V gave up 7 bases and J gave up 4 bases, with 14 bases separating them. The CDR3 is 14 amino acids. Germline V lookup: CDR1 LNHDA, CDR2 SQIVND (reference sequence). This TCR was sampled from a man younger than 30 in good health. This chain joins TRBV19 and TRBJ2-1; D assignment may be TRBD1 or TRBD2 (5 bases each). Sequencing used memory CD4+ T cells sorted from blood. Described subset: CD45RA-negative fraction. Written as DNA, the CDR3 is TGTGCCAGTACTCGTGGGGACGGGTACAATGAGCAGTTCTTC. It yields the protein CASTRGDGYNEQFF.